What follows is one T cell receptor beta chain and its context. This entry comes from a study of blood T cell repertoires in COVID-19. Study background: T cells, B-cell-depleted T cells, or PBMCs provided the cDNA or gDNA that served as material.

Profiled with immunoSEQ multiplex PCR; TCRdb holds only in-frame clones, not every one. The sample lists tens of thousands of clones, approximately 80% occurring once. Sample: peripheral blood. The TCR originated in a woman aged 55-69 years with acute or convalescent COVID-19.

The CDR3 DNA follows: TGTGCCAGCAGCTTGGTTAGCGTATATTCCAATGAGCAGTTCTTC. As protein: CASSLVSVYSNEQFF. The rearrangement joins TRBV11-2 to TRBJ2-1; D might be TRBD2 (5 bases). The V end was cut by 3 bases, the J end by 6 bases, with 15 bases between. Germline V CDR1 and CDR2: SGHAT, FQNNGV. This CDR3 comprises 15 residues.